This entry concerns a single T cell receptor beta chain. Its antigen is as yet unknown. The CDR3 loop spans 13 amino acids. Germline CDR1 and CDR2: SGHVS and FQNEAQ. V lost 4 bases, J lost 3 bases, and 10 bases lay in between. Libraries were prepared by immunoSEQ multiplex PCR; TCRdb keeps only in-frame clonotypes and omits some of them. Of about 550,000 clones in the sample, nearly 97% are singletons; the top ten hold 0.085% to 0.11%. Naive CD8 cells, CD45RO-negative and positively selected for CCR7, excluded terminally differentiated effector memory CD45RA+ cells. The sample is drawn from a study of shared clonotypes between healthy human individuals. General study results and limits: Among non-shared clonotypes, generation probabilities were lower than among those shared by all four donors.

This clonotype was obtained from a woman in her thirties in good health. The rearrangement uses TRBV7-8 and TRBJ2-7, with a weak D call TRBD1 (6 bases). The specimen was naive CD8+ T cells sorted from blood. CDR3 region: CASSSPDSYEQYF. CDR3 nucleotides: TGTGCCAGCAGCTCTCCGGACAGCTACGAGCAGTACTTC.